This entry lists 23 T cell receptor beta chains sequenced from one sample in a study of identical twins. MiXCR, run by TCRdb on the 5' RACE reads, gives a single entry per CDR3 protein. The sample carries 200,000 to 300,000 distinct CDR3 sequences, more than 9% recorded once. Specimen: memory T cells sorted from blood. Every receptor here comes from a man between 50 and 59 years old in good health.

This clonotype was seen only a few times. The rearrangement joins TRBV11-2 to TRBJ2-4; D remains ambiguous. The CDR3 is 15 residues long. Germline CDR1 is SGHAT and CDR2 is FQNNGV. The ends were cut back, 5 bases at V and 0 bases at J, with 11 bases in the middle. The CDR3 coding sequence is TGTGCCAGCAGCCAGGATACCAGAGCCAAAAACATTCAGTACTTC. Translation: CASSQDTRAKNIQYF.

This clonotype was observed at least ten times. The V call is TRBV4-2, the J call TRBJ1-2, with 11 bases aligning to TRBD1. Germline-derived CDR1 and CDR2 are LGHNA and YNFKEQ. With 1 base clipped from V and 4 bases from J, the junction kept 8 bases outside the gene matches. This CDR3 region has 17 residues. The CDR3 region has the DNA TGTGCCAGCAGCCAAGTTTCCGGGACAGGGGGAATCTATGGCTACACCTTC. It specifies CASSQVSGTGGIYGYTF.

The V and J genes are TRBV20-1 and TRBJ1-6; 7 nucleotides line up with TRBD1. J was trimmed by 10 bases and V by 2 bases; bases with no gene match: 8. CDR1 and CDR2 (germline): DFQATT, SNEGSKA (reference sequence). The CDR3 spans 14 residues. CDR3 sequence: CSARPGQEHSPLHF. CDR3 in DNA: TGCAGTGCTAGACCCGGACAGGAACACTCACCCCTCCACTTT.

This clonotype was found many times. This chain joins TRBV4-2 and TRBJ2-1, with TRBD2 identical over 10 bases. Germline V gene data show CDR1 as LGHNA and CDR2 as YNFKEQ. The CDR3 is 15 residues long. The V gene end was trimmed by 0 bases and the J gene end by 10 bases; junction bases not matched to a gene: 6. As DNA, the CDR3 is TGTGCCAGCAGCCAAGAGAGGTCAGCGGGGGGGGAGCAGTTCTTC. Its translation is CASSQERSAGGEQFF.

This clonotype occurred a few times. The rearrangement uses TRBV5-1 and TRBJ2-7; TRBD2 is a possible D gene (6 bases). There are 14 residues in the CDR3. V lost 0 bases, J lost 3 bases, and 10 bases lay in between. Germline V CDR1 and CDR2: SGHRS, YFSETQ. CDR3 amino acids: CASSLDPTSYEQYF. The CDR3, as DNA: TGCGCCAGCAGCTTGGACCCGACTAGCTACGAGCAGTACTTC.

Ten or more counts support this clonotype. The chain has TRBV5-1 and TRBJ2-5, with 11 bases aligning to TRBD2. Germline V gene lookup returns CDR1 SGHRS and CDR2 YFSETQ. The ends lost 0 bases at V and 5 bases at J; junction bases unmatched: 3. The CDR3 contains 15 residues. The CDR3 sequence is CASSLGLAGSETQYF. Written as DNA, the CDR3 is TGCGCCAGCAGCTTGGGACTAGCGGGGTCTGAGACCCAGTACTTC.

This clonotype has at least ten counts. The chain has TRBV7-7 and TRBJ2-5; 14 bases are a match to TRBD2. The germline CDR1 and CDR2 sequences are SSHAT and FNYEAQ (reference sequence). The CDR3 is made up of 16 amino acids. V gave up 3 bases and J gave up 4 bases; unmatched junction bases: 4. The CDR3 DNA reads TGTGCCAGCAGCTTTGGGACTAGCGGGAGCGGAGAGACCCAGTACTTC. It is translated as CASSFGTSGSGETQYF.

This clonotype was detected only a few times. V gene TRBV29-1 combines with J gene TRBJ2-2; D call uncertain. The CDR3 runs 14 residues. Germline V gene data show CDR1 as SQVTM and CDR2 as ANQGSEA. Trimming stripped 6 bases from V and 0 bases from J, with 11 bases between. CDR3: CSVRGPANTGELFF. The DNA for the CDR3 is TGCAGCGTCCGTGGGCCTGCGAACACCGGGGAGCTGTTTTTT.

This clonotype was recorded at least ten times. V usage is TRBV5-1 and J usage is TRBJ2-5; D gene uncertain. CDR1 is SGHRS and CDR2 is YFSETQ in the germline V gene. The V end was cut by 0 bases, the J end by 10 bases, with 13 bases between. This CDR3 is built from 13 residues. CDR3 region: CASSLEGSANQYF. The CDR3 DNA follows: TGCGCCAGCAGCTTGGAAGGCAGCGCAAACCAGTACTTC.

This clonotype was picked up many times. J is TRBJ2-1 and V is TRBV6-1; TRBD2 matches at 11 bases. The CDR3 extends over 15 amino acids. After removal of 6 bases from V and 8 bases from J, the junction contained 9 bases not matched to a gene. Germline V gene sequence: CDR1 MNHNS, CDR2 SASEGT. The CDR3 loop reads CASSLLAGEVDEQFF. The CDR3 DNA is TGTGCCAGCAGCCTACTAGCGGGAGAGGTCGATGAGCAGTTCTTC.

J is TRBJ1-2 and V is TRBV30, with 8 bases identical to TRBD1. The CDR3 extends over 13 amino acids. With 8 bases clipped from V and 6 bases from J, the junction kept 11 bases outside the gene matches. Germline lookup yields CDR1 GTSNPN and CDR2 SVGIG (reference sequence). CDR3 loop: CAGQGLLGDGYTF. The CDR3 nucleotides read TGTGCCGGACAGGGCCTTCTGGGGGATGGCTACACCTTC.

In DNA form, the CDR3 reads TGCAGTGCTCAAGCCCGGGACTCGCGAGAGACCCAGTACTTC. It translates to CSAQARDSRETQYF. V is TRBV20-1 and J is TRBJ2-5, with TRBD2 as a possible D gene (6 bases). This CDR3 is 14 amino acids long. From germline, CDR1 is DFQATT and CDR2 SNEGSKA (reference sequence). V lost 5 bases, J lost 4 bases, and 17 bases lay in between.

This clonotype appeared many times. The rearrangement links TRBV27 to TRBJ2-1; a possible D gene is TRBD2 (6 bases). Germline-derived CDR1 and CDR2 are MNHEY and SMNVEV (reference sequence). There are 15 residues in the CDR3. V lost 4 bases, J lost 7 bases, and 17 bases lay in between. The CDR3 region has the DNA TGTGCCAGCAGTTCCTGGTCAATCGGAGGGAATGAGCAGTTCTTC. Translation: CASSSWSIGGNEQFF.

The chain couples TRBV2 to TRBJ1-5; a possible D gene is TRBD1 (6 bases). CDR1 SNHLY and CDR2 FYNNEI come from the germline V gene. This CDR3 is built from 14 residues. Trimming removed 4 bases from V and 7 bases from J, with 14 bases in between. The CDR3 coding sequence is TGTGCCAGCAGTGGTCGGGGGGCTCTCCAGCCCCAGCATTTT. Protein product: CASSGRGALQPQHF.

This clonotype was observed many times. The V call is TRBV4-2, the J call TRBJ2-7; tentatively, D is TRBD1 (6 bases). This CDR3 has 16 amino acids. V gave up 4 bases and J gave up 4 bases, with 20 bases separating them. Germline CDR1 is LGHNA and CDR2 is YNFKEQ. CDR3 residues: CASSPSHPPQGYEQYF. As DNA, the CDR3 is TGTGCCAGCAGCCCATCCCACCCCCCACAGGGTTACGAGCAGTACTTC.

This clonotype was seen a handful of times. This chain joins TRBV14 and TRBJ2-7; D is ambiguous. Germline CDR1 and CDR2: SGHDN and FVKESK. V shed 1 base and J shed 0 bases, with 16 bases lying between them. CDR3 length: 17 residues. CDR3 residues: CASSQGPDSRSSYEQYF. Written as DNA, the CDR3 is TGTGCCAGCAGCCAAGGTCCGGATTCTAGGAGCTCCTACGAGCAGTACTTC.

This clonotype appeared many times. The chain employs TRBV9 and TRBJ2-7, with TRBD1 identical over 10 bases. The CDR3 totals 16 residues. V shed 3 bases and J 4 bases; nucleotides not matched to a gene: 10. From germline, CDR1 is SGDLS and CDR2 YYNGEE. The CDR3 spells CASSAGGTGAIYEQYF. The CDR3 DNA reads TGTGCCAGCAGCGCCGGGGGGACAGGGGCAATATACGAGCAGTACTTC. Drawing the rest from reference TRBV9 and TRBJ2-7, the complete variable domain is DSGVTQTPKHLITATGQRVTLRCSPRSGDLSVYWYQQSLDQGLQFLIQYYNGEERAKGNILERFSAQQFPDLHSELNLSSLELGDSALYFCASSAGGTGAIYEQYFGPGTRLTVT.

This clonotype has only a few counts. The rearrangement joins TRBV4-1 to TRBJ2-1, with 8 bases fitting TRBD1. V gave up 5 bases and J gave up 2 bases; unmatched junction bases: 8. This CDR3 is 16 amino acids long. The germline V gene has CDR1 MGHRA and CDR2 YSYEKL. The CDR3 sequence: CASSSGTGGAYNEQFF. CDR3 DNA: TGCGCCAGCAGCTCAGGAACAGGGGGAGCCTACAATGAGCAGTTCTTC.

This chain uses TRBV12-3 or TRBV12-4 with TRBJ2-3; the D gene could be TRBD1 or TRBD2 (5 bases each). This CDR3 is 12 amino acids long. Deletions cut 4 bases from V and 11 bases from J, with 13 bases between. For the CDR3, the DNA is TGTGCCAGCAGTTCCCAGGGACCTGGGCAGTATTTT. This encodes CASSSQGPGQYF.

The V call is TRBV12-5, the J call TRBJ2-1, with 7 bases matching TRBD2. Unmatched junction bases numbered 4, after V lost 0 bases and J lost 5 bases. This CDR3 is 15 amino acids long. Germline V lookup: CDR1 LGHNT, CDR2 FRNRAP. The CDR3 sequence: CASGLVGGSNNEQFF. In DNA, the CDR3 is TGTGCTAGTGGTTTGGTGGGGGGGAGTAACAATGAGCAGTTCTTC.

The chain has TRBV10-3 and TRBJ2-7; D unclear. This CDR3 is 14 amino acids long. Trimming took off 0 bases at V and 1 base at J, with 7 bases between the two ends. Germline CDR1 ENHRY, CDR2 SYGVKD. This chain's CDR3 is CAISESTKSYEQYF. CDR3 DNA: TGTGCCATCAGTGAGTCCACAAAGTCCTACGAGCAGTACTTC.

This chain joins TRBV5-1 and TRBJ1-2, with unresolved D. The germline gives CDR1 SGHRS, CDR2 YFSETQ. Deletions cut 0 bases from V and 2 bases from J, with 14 bases between. The length of the CDR3 is 16 residues. CDR3 coding DNA: TGCGCCAGCAGCTTGGTGACACAGACCACAAACTATGGCTACACCTTC. It is translated as CASSLVTQTTNYGYTF.

This clonotype was found many times. V gene TRBV20-1 combines with J gene TRBJ1-2; D ambiguous. V dropped 6 bases and J dropped 5 bases, with 13 bases sitting between them. This CDR3 contains 12 residues. Germline CDR1 and CDR2: DFQATT and SNEGSKA (reference sequence). The CDR3 loop is CSADQRAYGYTF. The DNA of the CDR3 is TGCAGTGCCGACCAGAGGGCTTATGGCTACACCTTC.